Presented here are 15 T cell receptor beta chains from one specimen sequenced in a study of T cells in tuberculosis (dated by TCRdb to about 2018). The sample's time point label, in plain terms: new active TB diagnosis, blood taken before or within 7 days of starting treatment. The library came from the immunoSEQ multiplex PCR assay. Entries here come from immuneACCESS through TCRdb and include only in-frame sequences with V and J called. Some clones fail to appear in such tables; in the studies checked, an unresolved V gene covers under half of the shortfall, and the cause of the remainder is unknown. Across this sample there are over 25,000 clones, with 92% seen only once. 5.5% to 7.5% of the sample is in the top ten clones. The input for sequencing was PBMCs, taken at tuberculosis diagnosis. These TCRs come from an adult with tuberculosis. Some clones in this sample may be carry-over from other donors' samples.

The chain couples TRBV27 to TRBJ2-1; maybe TRBD2 (6 bases). The CDR3 contains 17 residues. Trimming shortened V by 4 bases and J by 6 bases, and 22 bases separated the two germline ends. The germline CDR1 and CDR2 sequences are MNHEY and SMNVEV (reference sequence). This chain's CDR3 is CASSSQGGAAPFNEQFF. The CDR3 region has the DNA TGTGCCAGCAGTTCCCAGGGCGGGGCCGCCCCGTTCAATGAGCAGTTCTTC.

The chain recombines TRBV6-1 with TRBJ2-6; D remains ambiguous. CDR3 length: 18 amino acids. V was pared by 2 bases and J by 0 bases, with 14 bases between. Germline V CDR1 and CDR2: MNHNS, SASEGT. The CDR3 DNA follows: TGTGCCAGCAGTGAATTGGCAGGTATAAGCTCTGGGGCCAACGTCCTGACTTTC. It codes for CASSELAGISSGANVLTF.

V and J are TRBV27 and TRBJ2-1; TRBD2 matches at 10 bases. This CDR3 spans 16 amino acids. Per the germline V gene, CDR1 is MNHEY and CDR2 is SMNVEV (reference sequence). J gave up 6 bases and V 2 bases, and 7 bases lay outside the gene matches. The CDR3, as DNA: TGTGCCAGCAGTTTAAGGAGCGGGGGGGATATCAATGAGCAGTTCTTC. It codes for CASSLRSGGDINEQFF.

CDR3 sequence: CSVEGSGMNTEAFF. DNA for the CDR3: TGCAGCGTTGAAGGGAGCGGAATGAACACTGAAGCTTTCTTT. The chain combines TRBV29-1 with TRBJ1-1; D not resolved. Per germline, CDR1 SQVTM and CDR2 ANQGSEA. Trimming stripped 1 base from V and 0 bases from J, with 9 bases between. The CDR3 runs to 14 residues.

The gene calls are TRBV5-1 and TRBJ2-3; TRBD2 aligns across 14 bases. J was trimmed by 2 bases and V by 4 bases; bases with no gene match: 3. The CDR3 loop spans 16 amino acids. Germline V gene lookup returns CDR1 SGHRS and CDR2 YFSETQ. In DNA, the CDR3 is TGCGCCAGCAGCCAGACTAGCGGGGGGGCCACAGATACGCAGTATTTT. This codes for CASSQTSGGATDTQYF.

This rearrangement joins TRBV5-4 to TRBJ2-2, with 13 positions matching TRBD2. CDR1 and CDR2 (germline): SGHNT, YYREEE (reference sequence). The CDR3 runs 15 residues. J lost 6 bases, V lost 4 bases, and 3 bases had no gene match. The CDR3 bases are TGTGCCAGCAGCCAGGGACTAGCGGGATCCGGGGAGCTGTTTTTT. Its protein product is CASSQGLAGSGELFF.

The chain joins TRBV7-6 to TRBJ2-7; tentative D call: TRBD1 (5 bases). The CDR3 totals 12 residues. CDR1 is SGHVS, CDR2 FNYEAQ, per germline. Deletions cut 5 bases from V and 6 bases from J, with 11 bases between. The CDR3 loop reads CASSPDMGEQYF. The CDR3 DNA sequence: TGTGCCAGCAGCCCGGACATGGGCGAGCAGTACTTC.

The chain couples TRBV15 to TRBJ2-7, with D possibly TRBD2 on 6 matching bases. Germline V gene sequence: CDR1 LNHNV, CDR2 YYDKDF (reference sequence). The CDR3 is made up of 16 amino acids. V was shortened by 3 bases and J by 0 bases, with 15 bases between the two germline ends. The CDR3: CATSSDRAGSSYEQYF. DNA of the CDR3: TGTGCCACCAGCAGCGACCGGGCGGGAAGCTCCTACGAGCAGTACTTC.

Here the CDR3 reads CASSTIWRKGAYEQYF. The CDR3 region has the DNA TGTGCCAGCAGTACTATCTGGAGGAAGGGGGCCTACGAGCAGTACTTC. This sequence joins TRBV27 and TRBJ2-7; possible D gene TRBD1, 6 bases. V dropped 5 bases and J dropped 2 bases, with 19 bases sitting between them. CDR1 and CDR2 from the germline V gene are MNHEY and SMNVEV (reference sequence). The CDR3 runs to 16 residues.

The chain couples TRBV10-3 to TRBJ2-3; perhaps TRBD2 as D (7 bases). Trimming stripped 6 bases from V and 5 bases from J, with 21 bases between. This CDR3 spans 16 amino acids. Germline V gene data show CDR1 as ENHRY and CDR2 as SYGVKD. The CDR3 loop reads CAISPWRGGTGDTQYF. In nucleotides, the CDR3 is TGTGCCATCAGCCCTTGGAGGGGGGGAACAGGAGATACGCAGTATTTT.

The V call is TRBV6-1, the J call TRBJ2-3; 10 bases are a match to TRBD2. V gave up 2 bases and J gave up 2 bases; unmatched junction bases: 7. The CDR3 extends over 17 amino acids. Germline values: CDR1 MNHNS, CDR2 SASEGT. The CDR3 spells CASSENSGLALTDTQYF. The CDR3, as DNA: TGTGCCAGCAGTGAAAATTCGGGACTAGCGCTCACAGATACGCAGTATTTT.

CDR3 sequence (DNA): TGTGCCAGCAGTGAATTGGGGGCAGGGGGCAGGGGAGAGACCCAGTACTTC. Encoded protein: CASSELGAGGRGETQYF. The genes are TRBV2 and TRBJ2-5; TRBD1 matches at 8 bases. The V segment lost 2 bases and the J segment 4 bases; nucleotides outside the gene matches: 12. This CDR3 region has 17 residues. CDR1 SNHLY and CDR2 FYNNEI come from the germline V gene.

The chain uses TRBV7-9 and TRBJ2-7; 9 positions match TRBD1. With V trimmed by 2 bases and J by 4 bases, 12 bases remained unmatched. The germline CDR1 and CDR2 sequences are SEHNR and FQNEAQ (reference sequence). This CDR3 has 17 residues. The CDR3, as DNA: TGTGCCAGCAGCTTAAAGGGTGGGGGGACAGGGCCTTACGAGCAGTACTTC. Translation: CASSLKGGGTGPYEQYF.

This rearrangement joins TRBV9 to TRBJ2-5; weak D call: TRBD2 (5 bases). Germline V gene sequence: CDR1 SGDLS, CDR2 YYNGEE. The CDR3 is made up of 14 amino acids. V was pared by 1 base and J by 2 bases, with 9 bases between. CDR3 nucleotide sequence: TGTGCCAGCAGCGTATCCGGAGGACAAGAGACCCAGTACTTC. As protein: CASSVSGGQETQYF.

V gene TRBV5-3 combines with J gene TRBJ2-5; maybe TRBD1 (6 bases). TRBV5-3 is classed as an ORF, of uncertain function. Trimming left V 8 bases short and J 5 bases short, with 13 bases between. The CDR3 is 12 residues long. For the CDR3, the DNA is TGTGCCAGCAGCAGGGGAACGGAGACCCAGTACTTC. This sequence encodes CASSRGTETQYF.